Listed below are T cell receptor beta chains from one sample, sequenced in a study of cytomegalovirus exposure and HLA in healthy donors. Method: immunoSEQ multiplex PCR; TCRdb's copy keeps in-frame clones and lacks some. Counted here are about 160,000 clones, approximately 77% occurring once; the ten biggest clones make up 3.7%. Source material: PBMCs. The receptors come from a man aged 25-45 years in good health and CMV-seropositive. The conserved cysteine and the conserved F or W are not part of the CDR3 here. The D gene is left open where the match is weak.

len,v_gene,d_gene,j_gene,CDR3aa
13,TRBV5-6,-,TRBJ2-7,ASSLAQGTGYEQY
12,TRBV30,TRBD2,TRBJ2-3,AWSEGLAEDTQY
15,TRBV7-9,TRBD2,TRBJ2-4,ASSPTGGEGVKNIQY
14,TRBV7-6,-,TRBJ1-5,ASSLAPRGNNQPQH
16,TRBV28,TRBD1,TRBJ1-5,ASSSGTGVGYSNQPQH
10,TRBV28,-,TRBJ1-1,ASSTPGTEAF
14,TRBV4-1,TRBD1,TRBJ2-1,ASSQDRTGGGNGQF
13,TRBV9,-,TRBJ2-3,ASSLGAGLADTQY
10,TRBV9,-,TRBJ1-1,ASGGSNTEAF
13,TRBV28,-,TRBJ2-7,ASNPRGTGPSEQY
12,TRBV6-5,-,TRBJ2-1,ASSYQGGGGEQF
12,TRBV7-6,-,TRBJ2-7,ASSHDTDSYEQY
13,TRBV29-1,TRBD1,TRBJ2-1,SVDGGQVKGNEQF
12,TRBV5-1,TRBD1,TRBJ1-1,ASSMDRQNTEAF
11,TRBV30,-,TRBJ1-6,AWKSVFNSPLH
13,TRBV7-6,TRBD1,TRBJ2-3,ASSPPTGGTDTQY
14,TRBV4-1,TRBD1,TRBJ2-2,ASSQEDRANTGELF
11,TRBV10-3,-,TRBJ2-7,AISEPPGIEQY
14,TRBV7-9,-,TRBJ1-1,ASSAPVRSMNTEAF
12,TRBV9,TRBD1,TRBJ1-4,ASATGGYNEKLF
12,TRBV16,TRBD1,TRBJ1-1,ASSQSQGGTEAF